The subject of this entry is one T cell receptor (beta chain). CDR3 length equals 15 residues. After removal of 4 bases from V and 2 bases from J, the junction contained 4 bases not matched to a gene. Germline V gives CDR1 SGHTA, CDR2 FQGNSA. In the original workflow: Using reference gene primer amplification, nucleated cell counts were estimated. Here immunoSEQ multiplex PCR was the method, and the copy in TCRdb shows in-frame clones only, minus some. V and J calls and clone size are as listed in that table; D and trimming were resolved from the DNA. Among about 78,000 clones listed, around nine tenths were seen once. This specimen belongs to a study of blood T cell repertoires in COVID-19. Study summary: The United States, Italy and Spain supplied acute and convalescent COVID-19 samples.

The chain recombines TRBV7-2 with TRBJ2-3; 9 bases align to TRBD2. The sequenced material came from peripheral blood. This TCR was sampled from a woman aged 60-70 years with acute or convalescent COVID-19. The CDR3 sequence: CASSSWTSATDTQYF. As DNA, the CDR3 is TGTGCCAGCAGCTCCTGGACTAGCGCCACAGATACGCAGTATTTT.